This T cell receptor beta chain was identified in a study of patients and donors after allogeneic stem cell transplantation (TCRdb year 2020). Remarks on this clonotype: The target of this receptor is not known. No quality values exist for individual bases; no much larger clone is one base distant.

Germline trimming: 5 bases from V, 7 bases from J; junction bases outside gene matches: 14. Inclusive of the bounding cysteine and phenylalanine, the CDR3 is 16 residues long. Just CDR3 DNA is preserved here, 48 bases in frame from base 1. CDR1 LGHNT and CDR2 FRNRAP were looked up in the germline V gene. The library was built by means of RT-PCR. Sequencing instrument: NextSeq 550. In-frame beta chains were kept once TCRdb had trimmed the public reads at Q25 with fastp and called clones with MiXCR. Each record represents a unique CDR3 protein, reported with the most common genes and DNA among its rows. This sample is represented by hundreds of thousands of distinct CDR3 sequences; 16% of them were singletons. The ten largest make up less than 8.5% of the sample.

The specimen was blood, either unsorted or a sorted T cell fraction (not recorded which). The sequence derives from a human donor who was either an allogeneic HSCT recipient or a stem cell or donor lymphocyte infusion donor (not recorded which). It is not recorded whose cells these are; they may come from a transplant donor. This chain joins TRBV12-5 to TRBJ2-1; TRBD2 matches 7 bases in the middle. In nucleotide form, the sequence is TGTGCTAGTGGTCCGGGACTACCCTTAACGGGGAATGAGCAGTTCTTC. Its protein reads: CASGPGLPLTGNEQFF.